This T cell receptor beta chain comes out of a study of shared T cell receptors in the human thymus. TCRdb keeps only in-frame clones here, not all; method: immunoSEQ multiplex PCR. The repertoire has hundreds of thousands of clones, over 75% of them found once; the top ten carry roughly 0.0094%. In germline, CDR1 is LNHNV, CDR2 YYDKDF (reference sequence). Losses at the gene ends were 5 bases for V and 7 bases for J; bases not matched to a gene: 10. The CDR3 has 15 residues. The sample was also linked to a second study, of human thymus T cells. That work contributes: Finnish infants who were healthy and having corrective surgery for congenital heart defects made up the donors. Thymic and blood repertoires seemed to favor certain V and J genes.

The material sequenced was thymocytes. The receptor's source is a boy under two years old with a congenital heart defect. The rearrangement links TRBV15 to TRBJ2-1; 8 bases match TRBD2. The CDR3 DNA reads TGTGCCACCAGCCTCGGCCCTAGCGGGTTGAATGAGCAGTTCTTC. Its protein is CATSLGPSGLNEQFF.